The 10 T cell receptor beta chains in this list originate from one sample, sequenced in a study of identical twins. Each CDR3 protein gets one entry after TCRdb re-called the 5' RACE reads with MiXCR. The table records some 690,000 distinct CDR3 sequences, less than 25% of them present only once. Separately, the same data were catalogued under a study of T cells expressing NK-cell markers.

What was sequenced was PBMCs. The receptors derive from a woman aged 18-29 years in good health.

The chain has TRBV6-1 and TRBJ1-1, with 7 bases that match TRBD1. The germline V gene encodes CDR1 MNHNS and CDR2 SASEGT. CDR3 length: 14 residues. V lost 10 bases, J lost 3 bases, and 11 bases stayed unmatched. CDR3 sequence reads: CATSKQGRDTEAFF. The CDR3 DNA sequence: TGTGCCACCTCCAAACAGGGGAGGGACACTGAAGCTTTCTTT.

This clonotype came up a few times. V is TRBV9 and J is TRBJ2-1; D may be TRBD1 (6 bases). Trimming shortened V by 4 bases and J by 5 bases, and 10 bases separated the two germline ends. The CDR3 spans 13 residues. Germline V CDR1 and CDR2: SGDLS, YYNGEE. CDR3 region: CASSPNRDNEQFF. CDR3 in DNA: TGTGCCAGCAGCCCGAACAGGGACAATGAGCAGTTCTTC.

Ten or more counts support this clonotype. The CDR3 region has the DNA TGTGCCAGCAGTCGTTTCTCTACGTACACCGGGGAGCTGTTTTTT. Protein sequence: CASSRFSTYTGELFF. This chain uses TRBV28 with TRBJ2-2; D is unresolved. V gave up 5 bases and J gave up 3 bases, with 13 bases separating them. The germline CDR1 and CDR2 sequences are MDHEN and SYDVKM. The CDR3 has 15 amino acids.

The chain employs TRBV4-1 and TRBJ2-7, with D maybe TRBD2 (6 bases). Per the germline V gene, CDR1 is MGHRA and CDR2 is YSYEKL. CDR3 length equals 15 residues. Trimming stripped 3 bases from V and 2 bases from J, with 14 bases between. CDR3: CASSHNRTTAYEQYF. CDR3 in DNA: TGCGCCAGCAGCCATAACAGGACTACCGCCTACGAGCAGTACTTC.

This clonotype was observed a few times. V and J are TRBV11-2 and TRBJ2-6; 7 bases are shared with TRBD2. Germline CDR1 reads SGHAT; CDR2 reads FQNNGV. The junction had 6 bases not matched to a gene; V was cut back by 1 base and J by 0 bases. The length of the CDR3 is 18 residues. The CDR3 DNA is TGTGCCAGCAGCTTAGTTTGGCGGGGGACCTCTGGGGCCAACGTCCTGACTTTC. Amino acid sequence: CASSLVWRGTSGANVLTF.

This clonotype was counted ten times or more. V usage is TRBV27 and J usage is TRBJ2-1; 12 bases map to TRBD2. The CDR3 sequence is 16 residues long. Germline lookup yields CDR1 MNHEY and CDR2 SMNVEV (reference sequence). J lost 6 bases, V lost 7 bases, and 10 bases had no gene match. Here the CDR3 reads CASTLTGTSGPNEQFF. The DNA of the CDR3 is TGTGCCAGCACACTAACGGGGACTAGCGGGCCCAATGAGCAGTTCTTC.

This clonotype was seen more than once but under ten times. The V gene is TRBV18, the J gene TRBJ2-1, with TRBD1 matching over 8 bases. The CDR3 covers 12 residues. V trimming: 8 bases; J trimming: 13 bases; junction bases outside the gene matches: 10. The germline gives CDR1 KGHSH, CDR2 LQKENI. CDR3 in DNA: TGTGCCAGCACCGGGGACAGGCTCGTCCAGTTCTTC. Encoded protein: CASTGDRLVQFF.

The V and J genes are TRBV7-2 and TRBJ2-1, with D possibly matching TRBD2 (6 bases). V was cut by 3 bases and J by 4 bases, with 25 bases left in between. CDR3 size: 19 residues. Germline CDR1 is SGHTA and CDR2 is FQGNSA. CDR3 sequence: CASSFAPPHSGQPYNEQFF. The CDR3 DNA reads TGTGCCAGCAGCTTTGCCCCTCCCCATAGCGGACAACCGTACAATGAGCAGTTCTTC.

The rearrangement links TRBV5-1 to TRBJ2-1; 7 bases agree with TRBD1. With 4 bases clipped from V and 8 bases from J, the junction kept 9 bases outside the gene matches. Germline CDR1 reads SGHRS; CDR2 reads YFSETQ. There are 14 residues in the CDR3. CDR3 protein: CASSPDTGVDEQFF. CDR3 in DNA: TGCGCCAGCAGCCCGGATACAGGGGTCGATGAGCAGTTCTTC. Full variable domain (outside the CDR3, taken from reference TRBV5-1 and TRBJ2-1): KAGVTQTPRYLIKTRGQQVTLSCSPISGHRSVSWYQQTPGQGLQFLFEYFSETQRNKGNFPGRFSGRQFSNSRSEMNVSTLELGDSALYLCASSPDTGVDEQFFGPGTRLTVL.

CDR3 sequence (DNA): TGTGCCAGCAGCGTCGCGGGAGGGCGGTATACCTACGAGCAGTACTTC. Its protein product is CASSVAGGRYTYEQYF. The rearrangement links TRBV7-2 to TRBJ2-7, with 9 bases matching TRBD2. The length of the CDR3 is 16 residues. Germline CDR1 SGHTA, CDR2 FQGNSA. Trimming cost V 5 bases and J 2 bases; bases outside gene matches: 10. Drawing the rest from reference TRBV7-2 and TRBJ2-7, the complete variable domain is GAGVSQSPSNKVTEKGKDVELRCDPISGHTALYWYRQSLGQGLEFLIYFQGNSAPDKSGLPSDRFSAERTGGSVSTLTIQRTQQEDSAVYLCASSVAGGRYTYEQYFGPGTRLTVT.